This T cell receptor (beta chain) was captured in a study of patients and donors after allogeneic stem cell transplantation. V was pared by 3 bases and J by 6 bases, with 12 bases between. The CDR3 runs 14 residues. The germline gives CDR1 KGHSH, CDR2 LQKENI. This clonotype was counted between two and nine times. TCRdb fed the RT-PCR reads into MiXCR, producing one record per CDR3 protein. The sample consists of 70,000 to 85,000 distinct CDR3 sequences, about a quarter of them appearing once. Sequencing used blood, either unsorted or a sorted T cell fraction (not recorded which). J is TRBJ2-1 and V is TRBV18; D is perhaps TRBD2 (5 bases). This clonotype was obtained from a human donor who was either an allogeneic HSCT recipient or a stem cell or donor lymphocyte infusion donor (not recorded which). It is not recorded whose cells these are; they may come from a transplant donor. The CDR3 DNA is TGTGCCAGCTCACCTCGGACTCCGAGCAATGAGCAGTTCTTC. Amino acid sequence: CASSPRTPSNEQFF.